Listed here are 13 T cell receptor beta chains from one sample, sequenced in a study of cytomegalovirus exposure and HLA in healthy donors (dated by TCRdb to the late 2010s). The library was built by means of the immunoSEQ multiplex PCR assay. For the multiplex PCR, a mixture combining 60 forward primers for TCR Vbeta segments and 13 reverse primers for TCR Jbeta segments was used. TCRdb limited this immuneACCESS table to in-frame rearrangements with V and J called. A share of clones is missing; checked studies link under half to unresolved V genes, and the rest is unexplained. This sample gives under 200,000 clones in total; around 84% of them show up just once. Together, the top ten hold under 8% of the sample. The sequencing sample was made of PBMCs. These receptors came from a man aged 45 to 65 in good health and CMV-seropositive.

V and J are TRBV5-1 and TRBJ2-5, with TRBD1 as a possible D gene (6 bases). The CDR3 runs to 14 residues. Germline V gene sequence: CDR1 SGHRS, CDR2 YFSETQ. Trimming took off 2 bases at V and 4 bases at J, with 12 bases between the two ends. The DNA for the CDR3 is TGCGCCAGCAGCTTCACAACAGGGATAGAGACCCAGTACTTC. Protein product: CASSFTTGIETQYF.

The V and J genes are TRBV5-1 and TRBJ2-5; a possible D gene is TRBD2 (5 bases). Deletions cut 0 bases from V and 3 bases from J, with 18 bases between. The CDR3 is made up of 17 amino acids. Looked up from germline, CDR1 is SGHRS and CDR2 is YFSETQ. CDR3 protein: CASSLGAGVAGEETQYF. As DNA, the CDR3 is TGCGCCAGCAGCTTGGGCGCCGGGGTGGCCGGCGAAGAGACCCAGTACTTC.

DNA of the CDR3: TGTGCCAGCAGCCCCCGGGGGGCCTCCTACAATGAGCAGTTCTTC. Its protein product is CASSPRGASYNEQFF. The rearrangement joins TRBV7-3 to TRBJ2-1; perhaps TRBD2 as D (7 bases). The CDR3 is 15 amino acids. CDR1 SGHTA and CDR2 FQGTGA come from the germline V gene. V lost 5 bases, J lost 0 bases, and 11 bases lay in between.

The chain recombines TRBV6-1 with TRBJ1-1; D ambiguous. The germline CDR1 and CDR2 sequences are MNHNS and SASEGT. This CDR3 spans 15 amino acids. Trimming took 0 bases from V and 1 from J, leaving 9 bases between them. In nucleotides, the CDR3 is TGTGCCAGCAGTGAAGCGGGCCGGCCGAACACTGAAGCTTTCTTT. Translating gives CASSEAGRPNTEAFF.

CDR3 amino acids: CASSQVTGVTNYGYTF. The CDR3 DNA is TGCGCCAGCAGCCAAGTCACAGGGGTTACTAACTATGGCTACACCTTC. The chain recombines TRBV4-1 with TRBJ1-2, with TRBD1 matching over 7 bases. This CDR3 contains 16 residues. The trim removed 1 base at V and 0 bases at J, leaving 5 bases unmatched. In germline, CDR1 is MGHRA, CDR2 YSYEKL.

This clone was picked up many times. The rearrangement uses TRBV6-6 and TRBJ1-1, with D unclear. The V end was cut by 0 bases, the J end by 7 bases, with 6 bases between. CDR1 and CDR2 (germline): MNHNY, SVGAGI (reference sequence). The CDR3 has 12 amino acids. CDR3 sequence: CASSYSHGEAFF. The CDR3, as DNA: TGTGCCAGCAGTTACTCCCACGGTGAAGCTTTCTTT.

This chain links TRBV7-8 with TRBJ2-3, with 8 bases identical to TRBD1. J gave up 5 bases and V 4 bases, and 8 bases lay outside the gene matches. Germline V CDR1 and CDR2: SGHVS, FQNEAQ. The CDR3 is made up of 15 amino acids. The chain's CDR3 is CASSWPRGQLDTQYF. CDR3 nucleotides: TGTGCCAGCAGCTGGCCCAGGGGGCAATTAGATACGCAGTATTTT.

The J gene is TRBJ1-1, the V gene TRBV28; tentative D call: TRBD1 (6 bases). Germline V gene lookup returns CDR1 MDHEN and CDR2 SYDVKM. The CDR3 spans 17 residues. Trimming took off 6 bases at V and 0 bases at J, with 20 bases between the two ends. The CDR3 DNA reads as TGTGCCAGCAGCCGCTACACGGGACACGTATTGAACACTGAAGCTTTCTTT. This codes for CASSRYTGHVLNTEAFF.

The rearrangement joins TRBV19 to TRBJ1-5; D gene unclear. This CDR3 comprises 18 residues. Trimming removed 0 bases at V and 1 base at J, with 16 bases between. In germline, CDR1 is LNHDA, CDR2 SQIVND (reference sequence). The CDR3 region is CASSIDPRTGSSNQPQHF. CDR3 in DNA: TGTGCCAGTAGTATAGATCCAAGGACGGGAAGCAGCAATCAGCCCCAGCATTTT. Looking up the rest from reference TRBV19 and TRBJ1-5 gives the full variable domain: DGGITQSPKYLFRKEGQNVTLSCEQNLNHDAMYWYRQDPGQGLRLIYYSQIVNDFQKGDIAEGYSVSREKKESFPLTVTSAQKNPTAFYLCASSIDPRTGSSNQPQHFGDGTRLSIL.

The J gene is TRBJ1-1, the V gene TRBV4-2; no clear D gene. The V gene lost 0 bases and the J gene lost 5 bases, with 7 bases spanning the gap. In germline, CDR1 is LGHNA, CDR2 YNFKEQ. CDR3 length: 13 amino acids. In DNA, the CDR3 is TGTGCCAGCAGCCAAGATTTCCAAACTGAAGCTTTCTTT. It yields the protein CASSQDFQTEAFF.

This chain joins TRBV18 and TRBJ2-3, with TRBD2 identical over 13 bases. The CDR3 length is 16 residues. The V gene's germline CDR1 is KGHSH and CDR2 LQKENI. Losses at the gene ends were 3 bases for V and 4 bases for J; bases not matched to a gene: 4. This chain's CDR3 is CASSPGLAGLADTQYF. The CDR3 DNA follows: TGTGCCAGCTCACCGGGACTAGCGGGGTTAGCAGATACGCAGTATTTT.

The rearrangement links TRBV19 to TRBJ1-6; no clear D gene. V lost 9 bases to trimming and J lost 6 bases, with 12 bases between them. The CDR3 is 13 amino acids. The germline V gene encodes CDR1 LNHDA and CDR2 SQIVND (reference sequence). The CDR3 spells CASRGNRNSPLHF. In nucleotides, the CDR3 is TGTGCCAGCCGCGGGAATCGTAATTCACCCCTCCACTTT.

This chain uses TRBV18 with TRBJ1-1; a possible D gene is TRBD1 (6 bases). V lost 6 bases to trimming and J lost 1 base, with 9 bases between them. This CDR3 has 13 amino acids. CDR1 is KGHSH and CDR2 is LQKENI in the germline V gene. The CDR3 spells CASSQTGNTEAFF. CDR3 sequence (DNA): TGTGCCAGCTCGCAGACAGGGAACACTGAAGCTTTCTTT.